The T cell receptor beta chain described here comes from a study of vaccination and CD4 T cells after COVID-19. Germline CDR1 reads MNHEY; CDR2 reads SVGEGT. V was cut by 0 bases and J by 6 bases, with 9 bases left in between. CDR3 length: 14 amino acids. Oncomine TCR Beta short-read sequencing was applied to DNA from cultured CD4+ T cells. A single record per CDR3 protein comes from TCRdb applying MiXCR to the PCR reads. This sample has about 26,000 distinct CDR3 sequences, with approximately 40% found just once. With respect to this clonotype: Its antigen is still unknown.

Treatment: approximately 11-day PBMC culture with coronavirus spike peptide pools or control peptides (ViraFEST assay). V is TRBV6-2 or TRBV6-3 and J is TRBJ2-1, with D unclear. Input material: CD4+ T cells from blood, cultured in vitro. The source of this sequence is a human donor who had recovered from COVID-19. Here the CDR3 DNA reads TGTGCCAGCAGTTACTCGGATAAATCCAATGAGCAGTTCTTC. Protein: CASSYSDKSNEQFF.